This T cell receptor (beta chain) was recorded in a study of CD8 T cells in ankylosing spondylitis. Study observations and caveats: Eight highly homologous variants formed a TCR beta motif that appeared characteristic of ankylosing spondylitis blood.

TCRdb itself ran the 5' RACE reads through MiXCR, one entry per CDR3 protein. In the table there are nearly 250,000 distinct CDR3 sequences, around 32% of which are singletons. The CDR3 totals 12 residues. Trimming cost V 8 bases and J 11 bases, with 17 bases left between them. This clonotype has only a few counts. What it binds is not known. Material for sequencing was blood, either unsorted or a sorted T cell fraction (not recorded which). The rearrangement uses TRBV12-3 or TRBV12-4 and TRBJ2-3; no clear D. The clonotype was recovered from a male donor with ankylosing spondylitis or in good health (not recorded which). The CDR3 spells CASSNNPSWQYF. For the CDR3, the DNA is TGTGCCAGCTCCAACAATCCATCGTGGCAGTATTTT.